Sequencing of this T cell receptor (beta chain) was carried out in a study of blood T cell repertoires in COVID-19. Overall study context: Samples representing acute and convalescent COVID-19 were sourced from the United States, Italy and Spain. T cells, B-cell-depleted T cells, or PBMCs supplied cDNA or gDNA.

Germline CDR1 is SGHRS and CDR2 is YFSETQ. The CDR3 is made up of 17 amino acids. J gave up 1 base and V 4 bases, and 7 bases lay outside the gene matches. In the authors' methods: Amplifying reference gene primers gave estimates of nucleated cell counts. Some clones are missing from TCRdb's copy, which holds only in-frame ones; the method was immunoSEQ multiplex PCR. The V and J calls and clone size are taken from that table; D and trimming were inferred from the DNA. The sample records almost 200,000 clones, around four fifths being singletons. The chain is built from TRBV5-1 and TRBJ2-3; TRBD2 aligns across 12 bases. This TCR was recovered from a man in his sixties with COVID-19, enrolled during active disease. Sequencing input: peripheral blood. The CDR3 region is CASSAVTSGRGTDTQYF. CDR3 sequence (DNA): TGCGCCAGCAGCGCGGTGACTAGCGGGAGAGGCACAGATACGCAGTATTTT.